The rows below give T cell receptor beta chains drawn from one sample of a study of T-cell memory formation after mild COVID-19. TCRdb analysed the 5' RACE reads with MiXCR anew, one entry per CDR3 protein. The sample lists about half a million distinct CDR3 sequences, 15% to 20% occurring once. The sequenced material came from PBMCs or a T cell subset sorted from them (not recorded which). Receptors originate from an adult woman who had mild COVID-19 (a few samples of this study predate the infection). Cell type and time point are not known. The CDR3 runs from the conserved cysteine through the conserved F or W. A D gene is named only where the DNA matches it firmly. The size of a clone is reported for some rows only, either as once, few or many, or as a class for expanded clones.

>TRBJ2-7|-|TRBV12-5|-
TGTGCTAGTGGTTTGGACCGGAGGCTAGGGTACGAGCAGTACTTC
CASGLDRRLGYEQYF
>TRBJ2-5|-|TRBV20-1|few
TGCAGCGCGACACACATAAGACAGGAAGGGACCCAGTACTTC
CSATHIRQEGTQYF
>TRBJ2-1|-|TRBV27|-
TGTGCCAGCAGTTTAATGCGGGGGCTCATGGATGAGCAGTTCTTC
CASSLMRGLMDEQFF
>TRBJ2-7|TRBD2|TRBV20-1|once
TGCAGTGCTAGACCTAGCGGGAGGCCGACCTACGAGCAGTACTTC
CSARPSGRPTYEQYF
>TRBJ2-7|-|TRBV18|few
TGTGCCAGCTCACCACTCGGGGGCGGTTTTCAGTACTTC
CASSPLGGGFQYF
>TRBJ2-1|TRBD2|TRBV24-1|-
TGTGCCACCAGTGATGCTAGCGGGAGGGCCAAAGATCAGTTCTTC
CATSDASGRAKDQFF
>TRBJ2-2|TRBD2|TRBV6-5|-
TGTGCCAGCAGCTTAATAGCGGGAGGGCGTCACACCGGGGAGCTGTTTTTT
CASSLIAGGRHTGELFF
>TRBJ1-1|-|TRBV14|few
TGTGCCAGCAGCCAAGACCCTAACACTGAAGCTTTCTTT
CASSQDPNTEAFF
>TRBJ2-2|TRBD2|TRBV6-5|few
TGTGCCAGCAGCCCCGGACTAGCGGGAACCGGGGAGCTGTTTTTT
CASSPGLAGTGELFF
>TRBJ2-7|TRBD1|TRBV29-1|few
TGCAGCGTGGGGACAGGGAGGTCAGGCGAGCAGTACTTC
CSVGTGRSGEQYF
>TRBJ2-7|-|TRBV11-2|-
TGTGCCAGCAGCTTGACAGCGACGGTCTACGAGCAGTACTTC
CASSLTATVYEQYF
>TRBJ2-3|-|TRBV7-9|few
TGTGCCAGCAGCCCAAGGAAGGGGGGCACAGATACGCAGTATTTT
CASSPRKGGTDTQYF
>TRBJ2-5|-|TRBV20-1|many
TGCAGTGCTAGAGCCCGGGGTCCACAAGAGACCCAGTACTTC
CSARARGPQETQYF
>TRBJ1-2|-|TRBV4-1|-
TGCGCCAGCAGCCAAGCAGAGCACTATGGCTACACCTTC
CASSQAEHYGYTF
>TRBJ2-1|-|TRBV6-6|few
TGTGCCAGCAGTTGGAGGGTTACCTCCTACAATGAGCAGTTCTTC
CASSWRVTSYNEQFF
>TRBJ1-5|-|TRBV6-2/TRBV6-3|-
TGTGCCAGCAGTACTAACCGGGACATTAGCAATCAGCCCCAGCATTTT
CASSTNRDISNQPQHF
>TRBJ1-5|-|TRBV7-2|many
TGTGCCAGCAGCGCCGGGGAGGCAAATCAGCCCCAGCATTTT
CASSAGEANQPQHF
>TRBJ1-5|-|TRBV20-1|-
TGCAGTGCTAGGGGGATCTCGGGCAATCAGCCCCAGCATTTT
CSARGISGNQPQHF
>TRBJ2-3|TRBD2|TRBV7-3|-
TGTGCCAGCAGCATTAGCGGGAGGGCCGGGGGCACAGATACGCAGTATTTT
CASSISGRAGGTDTQYF
>TRBJ1-1|-|TRBV5-1|few
TGCGCCAGCAGCTTGGTCGGGGGGGCGCCGAACACTGAAGCTTTCTTT
CASSLVGGAPNTEAFF
>TRBJ2-7|-|TRBV10-3|few
TGTGCCATTGGGACGGGCACCCTCTACGAGCAGTACTTC
CAIGTGTLYEQYF
>TRBJ2-7|-|TRBV2|few
TGTGCCAGCAGTGAAATTGCAGGATCAACCTACGAGCAGTACTTC
CASSEIAGSTYEQYF
>TRBJ2-7|-|TRBV11-2|few
TGTGCCAGCAGCTGGACACAGGGCTACGAGCAGTACTTC
CASSWTQGYEQYF
>TRBJ1-2|-|TRBV11-3|few
TGTGCCAGCAGCCCGTACCGGACGCAAAACTATGGCTACACCTTC
CASSPYRTQNYGYTF
>TRBJ1-2|TRBD1|TRBV6-6|-
TGTGCCAGCAGTTACTCAGGACAGGGCGGCTATGGCTACACCTTC
CASSYSGQGGYGYTF
>TRBJ2-2|-|TRBV9|-
TGTGCCAGCAGGACAACCGGGGGAAACACCGGGGAGCTGTTTTTT
CASRTTGGNTGELFF
>TRBJ2-7|-|TRBV3-1|-
TGTGCCAGCAGCCAAGATAAGGTAGGCAGGCACTACGAGCAGTACTTC
CASSQDKVGRHYEQYF
>TRBJ2-1|TRBD2|TRBV29-1|few
TGCAGCGTAGATAGCGGGAGCTCCTACAATGAGCAGTTCTTC
CSVDSGSSYNEQFF
>TRBJ1-1|-|TRBV6-5|few
TGTGCCAGCAGTTCCCCCGGGGGTCGGAACACTGAAGCTTTCTTT
CASSSPGGRNTEAFF
>TRBJ2-7|-|TRBV6-2/TRBV6-3|many
TGTGCCAGCAGTTACACTTTTGATAAGGGACACTACTACGAGCAGTACTTC
CASSYTFDKGHYYEQYF
>TRBJ2-7|-|TRBV18|few
TGTGCCAGCTCACCCCGGCAGGACACCTACGAGCAGTACTTC
CASSPRQDTYEQYF
>TRBJ1-1|-|TRBV12-3/TRBV12-4|few
TGTGCCAGCAGTTCCTCGTCTTGGACAGCCCGGAACACTGAAGCTTTCTTT
CASSSSSWTARNTEAFF
>TRBJ2-7|-|TRBV11-3|-
TGTGCCAGCAGCTCCCCGGGTGGAGTTGACAGGACGAATCCGCGGAGCTCCTACGAGCAGTACTTC
CASSSPGGVDRTNPRSSYEQYF
>TRBJ2-3|-|TRBV11-3|-
TGTGCCAGCAGCCCTCGGCCTGGCGGGAGCACAGATACGCAGTATTTT
CASSPRPGGSTDTQYF
>TRBJ2-7|-|TRBV5-1|-
TGCGCCAGCAGTAGCCGTACGGCAAGTCTCGAGCAGTACTTC
CASSSRTASLEQYF
>TRBJ2-7|TRBD2|TRBV5-1|few
TGCGCCAGCAGCCCGGTAGGGGAGCGGGGACTCGGCGAGCAGTACTTC
CASSPVGERGLGEQYF
>TRBJ2-5|TRBD2|TRBV4-1|few
TGCGCCAGCAGCCAAGACCCTAGCGGGGGGGCTGAGGAGACCCAGTACTTC
CASSQDPSGGAEETQYF
>TRBJ1-4|-|TRBV5-1|-
TGCGCCAGCAGCTTTCTGCAGAATGAAAAACTGTTTTTT
CASSFLQNEKLFF
>TRBJ2-5|-|TRBV5-1|-
TGCGCCAGCAGCCACCGGCACGGACCCGGGGAGACCCAGTACTTC
CASSHRHGPGETQYF
>TRBJ2-3|TRBD2|TRBV13|-
TGTGCCAGCAGCGTAGGACTAGCGGGGCGCACAGATACGCAGTATTTT
CASSVGLAGRTDTQYF
>TRBJ1-2|-|TRBV5-1|-
TGCGCCAGCAGACTCACACCGGACTATGGCTACACCTTC
CASRLTPDYGYTF
>TRBJ2-7|-|TRBV5-6|-
TGTGCCAGCAGCCGTTACCTAGGGGGAGAGCAGTACTTC
CASSRYLGGEQYF
>TRBJ2-3|TRBD2|TRBV5-1|-
TGCGCCAGCAGCCAGGGACTAGCGGAGGGGACAGATACGCAGTATTTT
CASSQGLAEGTDTQYF
>TRBJ2-7|-|TRBV12-3/TRBV12-4|few
TGTGCCAGCAGGACCGAGTGGGTCTACGAGCAGTACTTC
CASRTEWVYEQYF
>TRBJ2-1|TRBD2|TRBV5-1|-
TGCGCCAGCAGCCGTTGGACTAGCGCAATGAACAATGAGCAGTTCTTC
CASSRWTSAMNNEQFF
>TRBJ1-2|-|TRBV4-1|many
TGCGCCAGCAGCCAAGACAGTCTCTATGGCTACACCTTC
CASSQDSLYGYTF
>TRBJ1-1|-|TRBV5-1|-
TGCGCCAGCAGCTTGTATGAGACTTCGGGAACTGAAGCTTTCTTT
CASSLYETSGTEAFF
>TRBJ1-2|TRBD1|TRBV5-1|-
TGCGCCAGCAGCCCCTGGACAGGGGTAGGGTATGGCTACACCTTC
CASSPWTGVGYGYTF